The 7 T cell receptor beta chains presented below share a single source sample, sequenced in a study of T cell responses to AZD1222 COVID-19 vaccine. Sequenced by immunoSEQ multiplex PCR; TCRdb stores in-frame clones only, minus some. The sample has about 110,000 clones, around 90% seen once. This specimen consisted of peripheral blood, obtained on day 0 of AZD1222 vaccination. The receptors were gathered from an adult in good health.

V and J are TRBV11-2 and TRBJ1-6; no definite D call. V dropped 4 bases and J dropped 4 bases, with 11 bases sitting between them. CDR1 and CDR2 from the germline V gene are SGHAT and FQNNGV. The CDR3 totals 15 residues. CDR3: CASSSSDGYNSPLHF. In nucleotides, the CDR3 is TGTGCCAGCAGCTCCTCGGACGGGTATAATTCACCCCTCCACTTT.

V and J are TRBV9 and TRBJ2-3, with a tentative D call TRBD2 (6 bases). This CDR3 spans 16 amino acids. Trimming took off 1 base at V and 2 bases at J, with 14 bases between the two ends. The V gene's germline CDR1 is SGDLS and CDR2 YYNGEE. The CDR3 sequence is CASSVTGATYTDTQYF. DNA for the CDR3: TGTGCCAGCAGCGTAACGGGAGCAACCTACACAGATACGCAGTATTTT.

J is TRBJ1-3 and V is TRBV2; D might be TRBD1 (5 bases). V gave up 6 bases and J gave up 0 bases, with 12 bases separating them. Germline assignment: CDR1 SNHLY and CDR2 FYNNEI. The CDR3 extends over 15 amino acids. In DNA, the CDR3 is TGTGCCAGCAGCCGGGACGTCTTCTCTGGAAACACCATATATTTT. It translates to CASSRDVFSGNTIYF. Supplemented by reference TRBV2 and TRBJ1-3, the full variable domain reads EPEVTQTPSHQVTQMGQEVILRCVPISNHLYFYWYRQILGQKVEFLVSFYNNEISEKSEIFDDQFSVERPDGSNFTLKIRSTKLEDSAMYFCASSRDVFSGNTIYFGEGSWLTVV.

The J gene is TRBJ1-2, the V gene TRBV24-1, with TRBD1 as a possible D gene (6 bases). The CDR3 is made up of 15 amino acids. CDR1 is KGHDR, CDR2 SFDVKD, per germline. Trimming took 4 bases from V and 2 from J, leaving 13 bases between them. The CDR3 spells CATSDPAGANYGYTF. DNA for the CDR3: TGTGCCACCAGTGACCCTGCAGGGGCCAACTATGGCTACACCTTC.

CDR3 in DNA: TGTGCCAGCAGTTTATCCGGGACAGGGGCCGGCAATCAGCCCCAGCATTTT. Its protein is CASSLSGTGAGNQPQHF. The chain recombines TRBV27 with TRBJ1-5; 10 bases are a match to TRBD1. V was clipped by 0 bases and J by 2 bases; unmatched bases: 4. The CDR3 covers 17 residues. The germline CDR1 and CDR2 sequences are MNHEY and SMNVEV (reference sequence).

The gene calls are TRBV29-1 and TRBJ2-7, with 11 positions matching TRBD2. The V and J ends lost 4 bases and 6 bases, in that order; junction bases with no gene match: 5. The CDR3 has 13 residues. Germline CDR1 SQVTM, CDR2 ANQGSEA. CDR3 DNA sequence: TGCAGCGTTGTGCCGCTAGCGGGAGGCGAGCAGTACTTC. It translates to CSVVPLAGGEQYF.

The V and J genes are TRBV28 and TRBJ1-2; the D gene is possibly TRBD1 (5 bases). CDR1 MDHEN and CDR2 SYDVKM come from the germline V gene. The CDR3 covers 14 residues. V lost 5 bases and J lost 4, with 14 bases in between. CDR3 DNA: TGTGCCAGCAGTCCTCTCGACAGTTCCTATGGCTACACCTTC. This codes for CASSPLDSSYGYTF.